The present TCR beta chain was sequenced within a study of T cells in localized non-small cell lung cancer. V was shortened by 2 bases and J by 4 bases, with 9 bases between the two germline ends. The CDR3 sequence is 14 residues long. From germline, CDR1 is SGHRS and CDR2 YFSETQ. TCRdb keeps only in-frame clones here, not all; method: immunoSEQ multiplex PCR. The sample lists 8,400 or so clones; more than 70% were seen once. The receptor's source is a male donor older than 55 with stage III lung adenocarcinoma. Sequenced material: peripheral blood, taken before any cancer treatment. This chain links TRBV5-1 with TRBJ1-4; no firm D call. The CDR3 spells CASSLARGNEKLFF. CDR3 in DNA: TGCGCCAGCAGCTTAGCTCGGGGTAATGAAAAACTGTTTTTT. The complete variable domain, with remaining parts taken from reference TRBV5-1 and TRBJ1-4, reads KAGVTQTPRYLIKTRGQQVTLSCSPISGHRSVSWYQQTPGQGLQFLFEYFSETQRNKGNFPGRFSGRQFSNSRSEMNVSTLELGDSALYLCASSLARGNEKLFFGSGTQLSVL.